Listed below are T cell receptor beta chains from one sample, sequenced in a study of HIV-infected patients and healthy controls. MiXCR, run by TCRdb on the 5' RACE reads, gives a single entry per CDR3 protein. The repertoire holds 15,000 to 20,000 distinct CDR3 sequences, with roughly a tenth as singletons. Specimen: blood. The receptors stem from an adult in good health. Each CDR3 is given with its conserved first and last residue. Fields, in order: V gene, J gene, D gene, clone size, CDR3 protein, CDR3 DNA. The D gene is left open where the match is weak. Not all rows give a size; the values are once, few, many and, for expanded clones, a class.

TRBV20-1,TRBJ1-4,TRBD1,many,CSTRTGATNEKLFF,TGCAGTACGCGGACAGGTGCAACTAATGAAAAACTGTTTTTT
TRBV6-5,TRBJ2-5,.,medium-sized,CASSPTRDSETQYF,TGTGCCAGCAGTCCGACGAGGGACTCGGAGACCCAGTACTTC
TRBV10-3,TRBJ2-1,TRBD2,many,CAISGGRADEQFF,TGTGCCATCAGTGGCGGGAGAGCGGATGAGCAGTTCTTC
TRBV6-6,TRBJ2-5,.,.,CASSYPGGPQETQYF,TGTGCCAGCAGTTACCCCGGCGGCCCCCAAGAGACCCAGTACTTC
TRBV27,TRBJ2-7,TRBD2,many,CASSPRGSGVSLYPYEQYF,TGTGCCAGCAGTCCCCGGGGCAGCGGGGTATCACTCTACCCCTACGAGCAGTACTTC
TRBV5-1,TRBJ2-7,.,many,CASSLDVAASSYEQYF,TGCGCCAGCAGCTTGGATGTCGCTGCAAGCTCCTACGAGCAGTACTTC
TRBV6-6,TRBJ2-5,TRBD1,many,CASSRDREETQYF,TGTGCCAGCAGCCGGGACAGGGAAGAGACCCAGTACTTC
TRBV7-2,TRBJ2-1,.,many,CASSLDRTLGSREQFF,TGTGCCAGCAGCTTAGACCGGACCCTCGGGTCCCGAGAGCAGTTCTTC
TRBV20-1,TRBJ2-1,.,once,CSASGRARGNEQFF,TGCAGTGCTAGCGGGAGGGCCAGGGGGAATGAGCAGTTCTTC
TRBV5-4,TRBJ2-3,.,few,CASSTGPTSGTDTQYF,TGTGCCAGCTCCACCGGGCCGACCTCGGGCACAGATACGCAGTATTTT
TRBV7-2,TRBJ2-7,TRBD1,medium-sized,CASRPDRDSYEQYF,TGTGCCAGCAGGCCTGACAGGGATAGCTACGAGCAGTACTTC
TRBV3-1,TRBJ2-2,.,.,CASSQNRHTGELFF,TGTGCCAGCAGCCAGAACAGGCACACCGGGGAGCTGTTTTTT
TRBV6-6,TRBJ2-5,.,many,CASSYPAGGGETQYF,TGTGCCAGCAGTTACCCGGCCGGGGGTGGCGAGACCCAGTACTTC
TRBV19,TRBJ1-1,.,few,CASTRRDLNTEAFF,TGTGCCAGTACCCGGAGGGACCTGAACACTGAAGCTTTCTTT
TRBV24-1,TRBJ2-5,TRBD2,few,CATSDLILAGAGETQYF,TGTGCCACCAGTGATTTGATCCTAGCGGGAGCAGGAGAGACCCAGTACTTC
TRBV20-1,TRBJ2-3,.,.,CSAASGLGTDTQYF,TGCAGTGCCGCCTCGGGACTCGGCACAGATACGCAGTATTTT
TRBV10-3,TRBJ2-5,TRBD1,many,CAISESTGGTETQYF,TGTGCCATCAGTGAGTCGACAGGGGGCACAGAGACCCAGTACTTC
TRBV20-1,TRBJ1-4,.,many,CSAPSRGATNEKLFF,TGCAGTGCGCCATCTAGGGGGGCGACTAATGAAAAACTGTTTTTT
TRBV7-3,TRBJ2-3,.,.,CASSPYLSTDTQYF,TGTGCCAGCAGCCCATATCTTAGCACAGATACGCAGTATTTT
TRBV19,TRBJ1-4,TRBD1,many,CASSTSRDSEKLFF,TGTGCCAGTAGCACAAGCCGGGACAGCGAAAAACTGTTTTTT
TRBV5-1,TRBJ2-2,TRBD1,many,CASSSRTGDTGELFF,TGCGCCAGCAGCTCCCGGACAGGCGATACCGGGGAGCTGTTTTTT
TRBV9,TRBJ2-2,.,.,CASSVEGATGELFF,TGTGCCAGCAGCGTAGAAGGGGCCACCGGGGAGCTGTTTTTT
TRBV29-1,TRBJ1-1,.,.,CSVRDTEAFF,TGCAGCGTGAGGGACACTGAAGCTTTCTTT
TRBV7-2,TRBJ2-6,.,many,CASSSPGDWGSGANVLTF,TGTGCCAGCAGCTCCCCGGGGGACTGGGGATCTGGGGCCAACGTCCTGACTTTC
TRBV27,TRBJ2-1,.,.,CASSSLPGDVPSGEQFF,TGTGCCAGCAGTTCCCTTCCAGGGGACGTCCCTAGCGGTGAGCAGTTCTTC
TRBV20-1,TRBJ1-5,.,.,CSASVGGYSNQPQHF,TGCAGTGCTAGTGTAGGGGGTTATAGCAATCAGCCCCAGCATTTT
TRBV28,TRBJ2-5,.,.,CASSLRLASQETQYF,TGTGCCAGCAGTTTACGGCTAGCGTCACAAGAGACCCAGTACTTC
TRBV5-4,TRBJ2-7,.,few,CASSFAPLGNEQYF,TGTGCCAGCAGCTTCGCTCCCTTGGGTAACGAGCAGTACTTC
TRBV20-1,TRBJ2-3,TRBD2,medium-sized,CSARWASGRFLTTDTQYF,TGCAGTGCTAGATGGGCTAGCGGGAGGTTTCTAACCACAGATACGCAGTATTTT
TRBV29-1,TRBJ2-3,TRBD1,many,CSAGTDTDTQYF,TGCAGCGCTGGGACAGACACAGATACGCAGTATTTT
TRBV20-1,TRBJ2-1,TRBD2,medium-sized,CSARVRLASRYNEQFF,TGCAGTGCTAGAGTCCGACTAGCCTCCCGCTACAATGAGCAGTTCTTC
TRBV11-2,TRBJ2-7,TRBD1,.,CASSRTNPGQGNEQYF,TGTGCCAGCAGCCGAACAAATCCGGGACAGGGGAACGAGCAGTACTTC
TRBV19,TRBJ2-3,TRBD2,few,CASRIPLADTQYF,TGTGCCAGTAGGATTCCACTAGCGGATACGCAGTATTTT
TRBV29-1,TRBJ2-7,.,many,CSVVGRNSSYEQYF,TGCAGCGTTGTGGGGAGAAATAGCTCCTACGAGCAGTACTTC
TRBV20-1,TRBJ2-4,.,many,CSARDPNPSGASKNIQYF,TGCAGTGCTAGAGATCCCAATCCTTCAGGGGCCTCTAAAAACATTCAGTACTTC
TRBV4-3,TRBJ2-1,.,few,CASSQEPPNEQFF,TGCGCCAGCAGCCAAGAACCCCCTAATGAGCAGTTCTTC
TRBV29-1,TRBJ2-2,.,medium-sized,CSVEGRGTGTGELFF,TGCAGCGTTGAAGGACGCGGGACGGGCACCGGGGAGCTGTTTTTT
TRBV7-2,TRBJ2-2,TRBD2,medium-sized,CASRARGQTSGRGLDSTGELFF,TGTGCCAGCAGGGCCAGGGGCCAGACTAGCGGGAGGGGGCTAGATTCGACCGGGGAGCTGTTTTTT
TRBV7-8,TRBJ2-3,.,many,CASSLGLWQEGTDTQYF,TGTGCCAGCAGCTTAGGGCTCTGGCAGGAGGGCACAGATACGCAGTATTTT
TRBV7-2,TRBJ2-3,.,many,CASSFRGTDTQYF,TGTGCCAGCAGCTTTCGGGGGACAGATACGCAGTATTTT
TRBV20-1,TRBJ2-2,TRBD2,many,CSAPLAGGIGELFF,TGCAGTGCTCCTCTAGCGGGAGGGATCGGGGAGCTGTTTTTT
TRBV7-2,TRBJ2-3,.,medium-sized,CASSGTARDTDTQYF,TGTGCCAGCAGTGGGACGGCCAGGGACACAGATACGCAGTATTTT
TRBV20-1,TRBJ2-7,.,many,CSARVTGEYEQYF,TGCAGTGCTAGAGTTACGGGGGAGTACGAGCAGTACTTC
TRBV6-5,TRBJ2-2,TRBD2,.,CASLPGGTSGPPGTGELFF,TGTGCCAGCCTCCCTGGAGGGACTAGCGGGCCTCCGGGGACCGGGGAGCTGTTTTTT
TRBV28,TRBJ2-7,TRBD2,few,CASIPGHGGTSGPLTYEQYF,TGTGCCAGCATCCCGGGACACGGAGGGACTAGCGGGCCGCTAACCTACGAGCAGTACTTC
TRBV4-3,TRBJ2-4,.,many,CASSQDTREGFGNIQYF,TGCGCCAGCAGCCAAGATACCCGAGAGGGCTTCGGAAACATTCAGTACTTC
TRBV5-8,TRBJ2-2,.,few,CASSFADSLTGELFF,TGTGCCAGCAGCTTCGCGGACAGCCTCACCGGGGAGCTGTTTTTT
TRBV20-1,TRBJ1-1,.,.,CSAQRGSGRGRFDTEAFF,TGCAGTGCCCAGAGGGGATCAGGGAGGGGGAGGTTTGACACTGAAGCTTTCTTT
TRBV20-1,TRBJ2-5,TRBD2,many,CSARDPVAGEWETQYF,TGCAGTGCTAGAGATCCGGTAGCGGGAGAATGGGAGACCCAGTACTTC
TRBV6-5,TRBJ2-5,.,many,CASRGDSETQYF,TGTGCCAGCAGGGGGGACTCCGAGACCCAGTACTTC
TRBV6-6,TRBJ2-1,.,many,CASSYSSGARFF,TGTGCCAGCAGTTACTCGTCGGGGGCGAGGTTCTTC